This TCR beta chain was retrieved from a study of shared clonotypes between healthy human individuals. Per the germline V gene, CDR1 is MGHRA and CDR2 is YSYEKL. The V segment lost 1 base and the J segment 4 bases; nucleotides outside the gene matches: 17. The CDR3 is 20 amino acids. Positively selected for CCR7, the CD45RO-negative cells used as naive CD8 cells excluded terminally differentiated effector memory CD45RA+ cells. How the authors handled the data: With immunoSEQ giving junction-only sequences and no quality scores, filtering differed. Produced via immunoSEQ multiplex PCR; TCRdb's table is partial and in-frame only. D and trimming were read from the DNA, whereas the V and J calls and clone size are those reported in that table. This sample yields about 2.2 million clones, of which under 95% are seen a single time; 1.5% to 2% belongs to the top ten.

The rearrangement links TRBV4-1 to TRBJ2-3, with 10 positions matching TRBD2. This sequence was found in a man younger than 35 in good health. Some clones in this sample may be carry-over from other donors' samples. Material for sequencing was naive CD8+ T cells from PBMCs. In DNA form, the CDR3 reads TGCGCCAGCAGCCAAGGAGGACTAGCGGCAACTGGAGGTAACCCAGATACGCAGTATTTT. Encoded protein: CASSQGGLAATGGNPDTQYF.